A selection of T cell receptor beta chains follows, all from one sample in a study of T cell responses to AZD1222 COVID-19 vaccine. Libraries were prepared by immunoSEQ multiplex PCR; TCRdb keeps only in-frame clonotypes and omits some of them. The table includes about 100,000 clones, around 94% detected once. Material: peripheral blood, obtained on day 0 of AZD1222 vaccination. These receptors originate from an adult in good health. Each CDR3 is given without its conserved first and last residue. The order of the fields is V gene, J gene, CDR3 protein.

v_gene: TRBV19
j_gene: TRBJ2-1
CDR3aa: ASSTSGLPEQF

v_gene: TRBV30
j_gene: TRBJ1-2
CDR3aa: AWSFYYGYT

v_gene: TRBV14
j_gene: TRBJ2-1
CDR3aa: ASSQGRLRDRSRNEQF

v_gene: TRBV19
j_gene: TRBJ1-2
CDR3aa: ASSIQGAYGYT

v_gene: TRBV11-3
j_gene: TRBJ2-1
CDR3aa: ASSPLGTTGLNEQF

v_gene: TRBV5-1
j_gene: TRBJ2-5
CDR3aa: ASSSEGGQTQY

v_gene: TRBV14
j_gene: TRBJ2-7
CDR3aa: ASSQVPSGQGEQY

v_gene: TRBV7-9
j_gene: TRBJ1-1
CDR3aa: ASSSHRKSMNTEAF

v_gene: TRBV19
j_gene: TRBJ2-2
CDR3aa: ASSEQAGTGELF

v_gene: TRBV6-4
j_gene: TRBJ2-3
CDR3aa: ASSAVDGGTDTQY

v_gene: TRBV18
j_gene: TRBJ1-4
CDR3aa: ASSPGQLNEKLF

v_gene: TRBV5-1
j_gene: TRBJ1-3
CDR3aa: ASTGQGAAGNTIY

v_gene: TRBV28
j_gene: TRBJ2-1
CDR3aa: ASSFVDRNNEQF

v_gene: TRBV20-1
j_gene: TRBJ1-1
CDR3aa: SASSGTEAF

v_gene: TRBV6-5
j_gene: TRBJ2-3
CDR3aa: ASSPFSTDTQY

v_gene: TRBV27
j_gene: TRBJ1-1
CDR3aa: ASSLGTDMNTEAF

v_gene: TRBV5-5
j_gene: TRBJ1-1
CDR3aa: ASRVGTEAF

v_gene: TRBV28
j_gene: TRBJ2-7
CDR3aa: ASSITDEQY

v_gene: TRBV4-1
j_gene: TRBJ1-2
CDR3aa: ASKGQTPTYYGYT

v_gene: TRBV28
j_gene: TRBJ1-6
CDR3aa: ASSWGPGTGDSPLH

v_gene: TRBV28
j_gene: TRBJ1-5
CDR3aa: ASSLLDFAKGQPQH

v_gene: TRBV3-1/TRBV3-2
j_gene: TRBJ1-1
CDR3aa: ASSREGFRAF

v_gene: TRBV5-1
j_gene: TRBJ2-3
CDR3aa: ASSLLAGGLTDTQY

v_gene: TRBV11-3
j_gene: TRBJ1-3
CDR3aa: ASSPDRVGNTIY

v_gene: TRBV5-4
j_gene: TRBJ1-2
CDR3aa: ASSLGTGGYGYT

v_gene: TRBV5-1
j_gene: TRBJ2-3
CDR3aa: ASSLEVGGRGSDTQY

v_gene: TRBV25-1
j_gene: TRBJ1-2
CDR3aa: ASSGDRGQGGYT

v_gene: TRBV4-1
j_gene: TRBJ1-1
CDR3aa: ASSQGVGTEAF

v_gene: TRBV19
j_gene: TRBJ1-1
CDR3aa: ATSPSYRGGTEAF

v_gene: TRBV30
j_gene: TRBJ2-1
CDR3aa: AWSVRLGINEQF

v_gene: TRBV6-1
j_gene: TRBJ2-7
CDR3aa: ASSDGGLYEQY

v_gene: TRBV5-4
j_gene: TRBJ2-7
CDR3aa: ASSTWSGHEQY

v_gene: TRBV6-5
j_gene: TRBJ1-2
CDR3aa: ASSVQGRYGYT

v_gene: TRBV19
j_gene: TRBJ1-1
CDR3aa: AATDGPGTEAF

v_gene: TRBV5-1
j_gene: TRBJ2-1
CDR3aa: ASSFQAEKF

v_gene: TRBV23-1
j_gene: TRBJ1-6
CDR3aa: ASSQGRGTRKTLLH

v_gene: TRBV5-1
j_gene: TRBJ1-3
CDR3aa: ASSLDGQGGENTIY

v_gene: TRBV27
j_gene: TRBJ1-4
CDR3aa: ASSSVLGSEKLF

v_gene: TRBV24-1
j_gene: TRBJ2-1
CDR3aa: ATSDSAGGLYNEQF

v_gene: TRBV2
j_gene: TRBJ1-6
CDR3aa: ASSTDYNSPLH

v_gene: TRBV27
j_gene: TRBJ1-1
CDR3aa: ASHRRQGDFIRTEAF

v_gene: TRBV19
j_gene: TRBJ1-1
CDR3aa: ASSGQDTEAF

v_gene: TRBV4-1
j_gene: TRBJ1-1
CDR3aa: ASRGQLKNTEAF

v_gene: TRBV2
j_gene: TRBJ2-5
CDR3aa: ASGTGSETQY

v_gene: TRBV11-3
j_gene: TRBJ1-1
CDR3aa: ASSLLPAAEAF

v_gene: TRBV27
j_gene: TRBJ2-7
CDR3aa: ASSSRGQGHEQY

v_gene: TRBV2
j_gene: TRBJ2-7
CDR3aa: ASTRQGPSYEQY

v_gene: TRBV20-1
j_gene: TRBJ1-5
CDR3aa: SASRQGGGSNQPQH

v_gene: TRBV27
j_gene: TRBJ2-3
CDR3aa: ASGPSGRILGRDTQY